This entry lists 12 T cell receptor beta chains sequenced from one sample in a study of blood T cells in healthy people across ages. With a J-beta primer mix and a sample-barcoded 5' primer, a second PCR ran roughly 6 to 11 cycles. TCRdb used MiXCR to reprocess the 5' RACE reads, holding one entry per CDR3 protein. The sample lists roughly 1.4 million distinct CDR3 sequences, roughly 64% occurring once. Sequencing used blood. These receptors all come from a man aged 18-30 years in good health.

The chain couples TRBV19 to TRBJ2-1; 8 positions match TRBD1. Per the germline V gene, CDR1 is LNHDA and CDR2 is SQIVND (reference sequence). The junction had 5 bases not matched to a gene; V was cut back by 3 bases and J by 4 bases. This CDR3 contains 15 residues. In nucleotides, the CDR3 is TGTGCCAGTAGTATCCATAGACAGGGGTACAATGAGCAGTTCTTC. Translated, it gives CASSIHRQGYNEQFF.

The chain is built from TRBV7-6 and TRBJ2-1; 12 bases fit TRBD2. The CDR3 loop spans 19 amino acids. The germline V gene has CDR1 SGHVS and CDR2 FNYEAQ. After removal of 5 bases from V and 4 bases from J, the junction contained 15 bases not matched to a gene. CDR3 loop: CASSTLAGGYRGDYNEQFF. The CDR3 coding sequence is TGTGCCAGCAGCACCCTAGCGGGGGGGTATCGAGGGGATTACAATGAGCAGTTCTTC.

The V call is TRBV7-9, the J call TRBJ2-7; D might be TRBD2 (5 bases). Trimming took off 2 bases at V and 0 bases at J, with 8 bases between the two ends. CDR1 SEHNR and CDR2 FQNEAQ come from the germline V gene (reference sequence). The CDR3 is 14 amino acids. The CDR3 protein is CASSLTEASYEQYF. CDR3 in DNA: TGTGCCAGCAGCTTAACGGAGGCCTCCTACGAGCAGTACTTC. The entire variable domain, with the rest obtained from reference TRBV7-9 and TRBJ2-7, is as follows: DTGVSQNPRHKITKRGQNVTFRCDPISEHNRLYWYRQTLGQGPEFLTYFQNEAQLEKSRLLSDRFSAERPKGSFSTLEIQRTEQGDSAMYLCASSLTEASYEQYFGPGTRLTVT.

This clonotype was counted ten times or more. The chain employs TRBV6-5 and TRBJ1-2, with 7 positions matching TRBD1. In germline, CDR1 is MNHEY, CDR2 SVGAGI. The trim removed 10 bases at V and 4 bases at J, leaving 9 bases unmatched. The CDR3 has 13 amino acids. The CDR3 DNA reads as TGTGCCACCCAAGGGGGCTGGAGCTATGGCTACACCTTC. It yields the protein CATQGGWSYGYTF.

This sequence joins TRBV11-2 and TRBJ2-7, with D possibly being TRBD2 (7 bases). The length of the CDR3 is 15 residues. The germline gives CDR1 SGHAT, CDR2 FQNNGV. V gave up 4 bases and J gave up 2 bases, with 15 bases separating them. CDR3 sequence: CASSSARGATYEQYF. CDR3 DNA: TGTGCCAGCAGCTCGGCTCGGGGGGCTACCTACGAGCAGTACTTC.

This clonotype was seen more than once but under ten times. This sequence joins TRBV29-1 and TRBJ2-7; a weak D match, TRBD2 (5 bases). In germline, CDR1 is SQVTM, CDR2 ANQGSEA. V shed 0 bases and J shed 2 bases, with 11 bases lying between them. The CDR3 covers 14 residues. The CDR3 protein is CSVEEGRGTYEQYF. CDR3 nucleotides: TGCAGCGTTGAAGAAGGCCGGGGTACCTACGAGCAGTACTTC.

This chain joins TRBV20-1 and TRBJ2-3; 9 nucleotides line up with TRBD1. V shed 5 bases and J 7 bases; nucleotides not matched to a gene: 4. This CDR3 region has 12 residues. Germline CDR1 DFQATT, CDR2 SNEGSKA (reference sequence). CDR3 nucleotides: TGCAGTGCTTGGACAGGGGTGAATACGCAGTATTTT. It specifies CSAWTGVNTQYF.

This clonotype was counted only a few times. The gene calls are TRBV28 and TRBJ2-7, with D possibly being TRBD1 (6 bases). Germline V gives CDR1 MDHEN, CDR2 SYDVKM. Between the trimmed V and J ends, which lost 6 bases and 0 bases, there was a span of 15 bases. CDR3 length equals 15 residues. The CDR3 coding sequence is TGTGCCAGCAGCATAACAGGGCTTAGCTCCTACGAGCAGTACTTC. Protein: CASSITGLSSYEQYF.

The CDR3 protein is CASFSEETQYF. In DNA form, the CDR3 reads TGCGCCAGCTTTAGTGAAGAGACCCAGTACTTC. The genes are TRBV5-1 and TRBJ2-5; D gene ambiguous. CDR1 and CDR2 from the germline V gene are SGHRS and YFSETQ. The ends were cut back, 7 bases at V and 3 bases at J, with 7 bases in the middle. The CDR3 has 11 amino acids.

J is TRBJ2-1 and V is TRBV7-8; no reliable D call. The V end was cut by 3 bases, the J end by 0 bases, with 12 bases between. The CDR3 loop spans 16 amino acids. Per germline, CDR1 SGHVS and CDR2 FQNEAQ. The CDR3 nucleotides are TGTGCCAGCAGCTTCGCAGTTCTGAGCTCCTACAATGAGCAGTTCTTC. It specifies CASSFAVLSSYNEQFF. Full variable domain (outside the CDR3, taken from reference TRBV7-8 and TRBJ2-1): GAGVSQSPRYKVAKRGQDVALRCDPISGHVSLFWYQQALGQGPEFLTYFQNEAQLDKSGLPSDRFFAERPEGSVSTLKIQRTQQEDSAVYLCASSFAVLSSYNEQFFGPGTRLTVL.

The genes are TRBV10-2 and TRBJ2-7; 8 bases match TRBD1. The J call may be faulty, since TRBJ2-5 better matches the DNA end. The CDR3 extends over 16 amino acids. Germline V gene lookup returns CDR1 WSHSY and CDR2 SAAADI. DNA of the CDR3: TGCGCCAGCAGTGAGCAATCGACAGGGGTGCGCGAGACCCAGTACTTC. It encodes CASSEQSTGVRETQYF.

The chain has TRBV25-1 and TRBJ1-4; D gene ambiguous. Per germline, CDR1 MGHDK and CDR2 SYGVNS. V was cut by 3 bases and J by 10 bases, with 18 bases left in between. The CDR3 covers 15 residues. This chain's CDR3 is CASSDGAFVDVKLFF. In nucleotides, the CDR3 is TGTGCCAGCAGTGACGGAGCCTTTGTTGATGTAAAACTGTTTTTT.